The clone carrying this TCR beta chain was counted a few times. The data were obtained in a study of T cells in Graves' hyperthyroidism and ophthalmopathy. Amplified TCR beta CDR3 regions came from RNA transcripts. Using the HTBI primer set, a first-round RT-PCR was run on the TCR CDR3. TCRdb re-called the multiplex PCR reads with MiXCR, one entry per CDR3 protein. The repertoire includes hundreds of thousands of distinct CDR3 sequences, less than 25% of them detected once, and 30% to 40% sits in the top ten. Germline trimming cut 5 bases from V and 2 bases from J; bases unmatched to any gene: 7. This CDR3 has 17 residues.

This rearrangement joins TRBV12-3 or TRBV12-4 to TRBJ2-3; 13 nucleotides align to TRBD2. The receptor was derived from a man aged 30-40 years with Graves' ophthalmopathy. Sequenced material: blood. The CDR3 sequence: CASSPGLAGELTDTQYF. CDR3 DNA sequence: TGTGCCAGCAGTCCCGGACTAGCGGGAGAGCTCACAGATACGCAGTATTTT.